The present T cell receptor beta chain was sequenced within a study of blood T cells in healthy people across ages (dated by TCRdb to between 2014 and 2017). The study in broad terms: In model experiments, roughly one uniquely barcoded TCR beta cDNA molecule per two T cells was captured by template switching. Using deep sequencing normalized with unique cDNA molecular identifiers, the study measured how TCR beta repertoire diversity changes with age. The study analyzed two additional independent replicas of 1 million unique cDNA reads from the same blood draw for two donors, one aged 18 to 29 and one aged 80 or older. To avoid experimental bias, donors of different ages were spread randomly across the sequencing lanes. Four age groups were formed from the donors: young (average approximately 17 years), middle-aged (approximately 40), aged (around 62) and long-lived (more than 75). Beyond this particular receptor, the publication reports: Compared with the aged group, more naive CD4+ T cells, fewer expanded clones and increased TCR diversity were shown by the long-lived group, suggesting age selection. Bulk unsorted PBMC profiling prevented conclusive comparison of naive and antigen-experienced compartments. As age increased, observed TCR beta diversity per million T cells dropped in a roughly linear way, and a significant reduction was already evident by age about 40. Total diversity estimates from one million sequenced T cells were considered lower bounds and underestimates. The percentage of naive T cells measured by flow cytometry correlated strongly with observed TCR beta diversity. Because the CMV infection status of the donors was unknown, age-related changes in expanded clonotypes may potentially have been confounded.

This clonotype was recorded a few times. The antigen this receptor binds is unknown. No quality values exist for individual bases; no much larger clone is one base distant. The donors were some 36 Caucasian individuals from Russia, aged roughly 6 to 100 years, who were systemically healthy. Roughly 10 milliliters of peripheral blood were drawn from each donor into EDTA-treated Vacutainer tubes. Ficoll-Paque density-gradient centrifugation was used to isolate PBMCs, with at least 7 million per sample. Trizol reagent was used to extract total RNA from the PBMCs, yielding at least 5 micrograms per sample. The percentages of naive CD45RAhigh/CD27high T cells were determined by flow cytometry on a PBMC aliquot from every donor. Libraries were prepared through 5' RACE. The sequencing machine was an Illumina HiSeq 2500. A second PCR of roughly 7 to 12 cycles was run with a J-beta primer mix and a sample-barcoded 5' primer. Each TCR beta cDNA molecule received a unique molecular identifier from a template-switch 5' adaptor carrying 12 random nucleotides. Each sample yielded at least 3 million CDR3-containing paired-end reads. The Mint cDNA synthesis kit, primed by a TRBC-specific oligonucleotide, was used to synthesize first-strand cDNA from all RNA. Following uracil-DNA glycosylase treatment, a first 18-cycle PCR with universal primers M1SS and BC2_uni_R was performed on all cDNA. The original pipeline was this. Normalization of each sample was performed by random selection of 1 million high-quality reads, each carrying a distinct molecular identifier. Instead of being binned into consensus sequences, reads that shared molecular identifiers were thrown out. CDR3 identification, clonotype clustering and error correction used MiTCR with a Q25 quality threshold and the strictest error-elimination algorithm. A nonparametric unseen species model with Euler transformation was used to estimate lower-bound total TCR beta diversity. The raw public reads went through TCRdb reprocessing: fastp at Q25, MiXCR clone calling, in-frame beta chains kept. Each CDR3 protein appears once, grouped with its most common genes and DNA. The V and J calls and clone size are TCRdb's, not the authors'. Here the sample has fewer than 900,000 distinct CDR3 sequences; about 40% occur a single time. The ten largest clones represent around a fifth of the sample.

Trimmed from V: 1 base; trimmed from J: 7 bases; junction bases lacking a gene match: 14. The CDR3 has 17 amino acids, counting the end cysteine and phenylalanine. The CDR3 DNA has 51 bases and is translated from base 1. In the germline V gene (reference sequence), CDR1 corresponds to SEHNR and CDR2 to FQNEAQ. The chain is assembled from TRBV7-9 and TRBJ2-7, and TRBD1 aligns with 9 junction nucleotides. The sequence was collected from a woman aged 55-70 years in good health. Sequencing was carried out using blood. The DNA reads as follows: TGTGCCAGCAGCTTAGAGGCAGGACAGGGGAATCATAAAGAGCAGTACTTC. It translates to CASSLEAGQGNHKEQYF.